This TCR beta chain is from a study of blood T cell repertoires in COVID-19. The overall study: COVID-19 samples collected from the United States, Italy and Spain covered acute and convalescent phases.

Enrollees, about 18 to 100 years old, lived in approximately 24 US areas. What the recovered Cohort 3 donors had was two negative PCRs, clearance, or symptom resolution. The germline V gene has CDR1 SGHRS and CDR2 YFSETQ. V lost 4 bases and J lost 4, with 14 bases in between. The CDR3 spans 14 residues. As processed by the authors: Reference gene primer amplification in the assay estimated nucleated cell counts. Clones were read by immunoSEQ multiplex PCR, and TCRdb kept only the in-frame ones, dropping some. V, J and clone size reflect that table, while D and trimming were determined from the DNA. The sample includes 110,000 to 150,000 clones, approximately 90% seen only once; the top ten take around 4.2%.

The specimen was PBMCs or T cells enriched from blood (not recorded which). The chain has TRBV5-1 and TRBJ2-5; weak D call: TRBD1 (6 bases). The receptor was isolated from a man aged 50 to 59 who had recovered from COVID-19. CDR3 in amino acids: CASSTTGSGETQYF. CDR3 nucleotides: TGCGCCAGCAGCACCACAGGGAGTGGAGAGACCCAGTACTTC.